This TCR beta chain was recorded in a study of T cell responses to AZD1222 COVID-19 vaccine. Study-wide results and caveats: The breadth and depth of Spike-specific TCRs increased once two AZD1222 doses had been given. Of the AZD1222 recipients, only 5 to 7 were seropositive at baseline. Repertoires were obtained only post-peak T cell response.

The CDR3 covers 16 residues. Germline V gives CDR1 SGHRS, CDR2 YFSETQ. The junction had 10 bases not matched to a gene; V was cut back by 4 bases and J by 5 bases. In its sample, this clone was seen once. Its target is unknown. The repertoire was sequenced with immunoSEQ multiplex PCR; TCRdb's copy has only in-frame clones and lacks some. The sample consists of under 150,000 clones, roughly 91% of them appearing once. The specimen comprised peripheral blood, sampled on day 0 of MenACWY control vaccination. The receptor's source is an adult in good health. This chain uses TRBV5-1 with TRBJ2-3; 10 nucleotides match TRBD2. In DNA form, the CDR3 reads TGCGCCAGCAGCACCCAGGGACTAGCGTTCGGAGATACGCAGTATTTT. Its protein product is CASSTQGLAFGDTQYF.